This entry features one T cell receptor (beta chain) sequence. As yet, its antigen is unknown. Per germline, CDR1 MNHEY and CDR2 SVGAGI. The CDR3 has 13 amino acids. V shed 5 bases and J 6 bases; nucleotides not matched to a gene: 3. The source of the sample is a study of cytomegalovirus exposure and HLA in healthy donors. 60 Vbeta and 13 Jbeta primers were used in PCR. Measured with immunoSEQ multiplex PCR; TCRdb has only the in-frame clones, and not every one. The repertoire holds approximately 150,000 clones, with 70% to 90% as singletons. Study-wide points: By a later analysis, the bulk of CMV-associated TCR beta chains appeared HLA-restricted. Through in vitro validation, three CMV-associated chains were shown to be specific for CMV antigens. Later work found that TCR association rates differed between HLA loci; DRB1 had the most and HLA-C the fewest.

The TCR sequence derives from a middle-aged woman in good health and CMV-seropositive. The sample comprised PBMCs. The V call is TRBV6-5, the J call TRBJ1-5; 8 bases are shared with TRBD1. CDR3 DNA: TGTGCCAGCAGTGGACAGGGTTCTCAGCCCCAGCATTTT. Translated: CASSGQGSQPQHF.